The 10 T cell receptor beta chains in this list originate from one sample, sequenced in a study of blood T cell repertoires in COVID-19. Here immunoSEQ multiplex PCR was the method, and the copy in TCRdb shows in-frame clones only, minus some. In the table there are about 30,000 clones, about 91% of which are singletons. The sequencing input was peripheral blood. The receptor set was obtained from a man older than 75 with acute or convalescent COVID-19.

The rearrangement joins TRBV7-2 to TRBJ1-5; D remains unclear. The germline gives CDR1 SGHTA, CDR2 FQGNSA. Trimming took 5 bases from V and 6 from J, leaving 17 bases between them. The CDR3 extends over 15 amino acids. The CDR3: CASSRGTGLSQPQHF. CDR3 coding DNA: TGTGCCAGCAGCCGCGGAACGGGTTTGAGTCAGCCCCAGCATTTT.

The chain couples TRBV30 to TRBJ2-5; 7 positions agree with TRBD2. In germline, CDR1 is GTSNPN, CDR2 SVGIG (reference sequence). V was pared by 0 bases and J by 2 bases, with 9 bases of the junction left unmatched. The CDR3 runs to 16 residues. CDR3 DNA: TGTGCCTGGAGTGTACAATCTAGCGGTACTCAAGAGACCCAGTACTTC. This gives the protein CAWSVQSSGTQETQYF.

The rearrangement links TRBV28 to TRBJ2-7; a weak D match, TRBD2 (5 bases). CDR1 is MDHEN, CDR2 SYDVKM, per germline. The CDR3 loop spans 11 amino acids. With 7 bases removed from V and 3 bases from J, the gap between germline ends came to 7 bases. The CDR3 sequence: CASTGGYEQYF. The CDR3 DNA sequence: TGTGCCAGCACCGGAGGCTACGAGCAGTACTTC.

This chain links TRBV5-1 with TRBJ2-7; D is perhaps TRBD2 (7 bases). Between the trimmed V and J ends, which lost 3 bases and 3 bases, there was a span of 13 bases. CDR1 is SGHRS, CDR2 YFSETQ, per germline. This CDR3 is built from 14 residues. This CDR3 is CASSSQGGGYEQYF. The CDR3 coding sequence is TGCGCCAGCAGCTCCCAGGGAGGGGGCTACGAGCAGTACTTC.

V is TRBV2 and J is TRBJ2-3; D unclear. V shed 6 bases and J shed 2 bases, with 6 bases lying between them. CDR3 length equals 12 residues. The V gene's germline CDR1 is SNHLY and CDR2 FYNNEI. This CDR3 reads CASRLLTDTQYF. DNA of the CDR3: TGTGCCAGCAGACTTCTCACAGATACGCAGTATTTT.

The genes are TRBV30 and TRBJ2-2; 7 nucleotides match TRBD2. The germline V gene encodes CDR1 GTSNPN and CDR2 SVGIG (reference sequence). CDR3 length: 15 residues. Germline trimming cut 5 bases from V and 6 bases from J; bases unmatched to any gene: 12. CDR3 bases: TGTGCCTGGCAGGTGGGGGAGGGCCGGCCCGGGGAGCTGTTTTTT. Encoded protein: CAWQVGEGRPGELFF.

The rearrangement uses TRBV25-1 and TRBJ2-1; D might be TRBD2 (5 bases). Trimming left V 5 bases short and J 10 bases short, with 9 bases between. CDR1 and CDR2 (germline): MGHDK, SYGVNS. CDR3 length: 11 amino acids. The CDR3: CASSNGLEQFF. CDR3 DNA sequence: TGTGCCAGCAGTAATGGACTCGAGCAGTTCTTC.

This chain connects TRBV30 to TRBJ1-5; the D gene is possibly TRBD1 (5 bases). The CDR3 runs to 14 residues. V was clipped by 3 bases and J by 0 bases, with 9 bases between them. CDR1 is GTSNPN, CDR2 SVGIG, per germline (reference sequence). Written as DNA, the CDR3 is TGTGCCTGGAGAACTCAGGGTAGCAATCAGCCCCAGCATTTT. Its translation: CAWRTQGSNQPQHF. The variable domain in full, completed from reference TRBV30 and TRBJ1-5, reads SQTIHQWPATLVQPVGSPLSLECTVEGTSNPNLYWYRQAAGRGLQLLFYSVGIGQISSEVPQNLSASRPQDRQFILSSKKLLLSDSGFYLCAWRTQGSNQPQHFGDGTRLSIL.

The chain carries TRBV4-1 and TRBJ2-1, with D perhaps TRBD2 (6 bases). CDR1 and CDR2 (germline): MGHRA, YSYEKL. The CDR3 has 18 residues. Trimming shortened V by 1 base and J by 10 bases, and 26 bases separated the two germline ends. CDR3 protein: CASSQVFPSARVEGEQFF. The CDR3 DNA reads TGCGCCAGCAGCCAAGTTTTTCCTAGCGCCCGGGTGGAGGGGGAGCAGTTCTTC.

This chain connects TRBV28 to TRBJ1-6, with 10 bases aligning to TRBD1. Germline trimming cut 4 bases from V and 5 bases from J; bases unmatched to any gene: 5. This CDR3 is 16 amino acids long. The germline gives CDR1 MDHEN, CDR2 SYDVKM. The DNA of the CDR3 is TGTGCCAGCAGTTCCTGGGACAGGGGAAATAATTCACCCCTCCACTTT. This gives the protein CASSSWDRGNNSPLHF.